A single sample gave rise to the 20 T cell receptor beta chains below, sequenced in a study of T cells after posttransplantation cyclophosphamide. Busulfan-fludarabine conditioning, marrow transplant, and cyclophosphamide on days +3 and +4 were administered. Assay used: immunoSEQ multiplex PCR; TCRdb lists only in-frame clones, some missing. The sample lists about 40,000 clones, 90% occurring once. The starting material was PBMCs, obtained roughly 60 days after allogeneic stem cell transplant with posttransplant cyclophosphamide. These receptors originate from a male patient between 55 and 70 years old who received an allogeneic stem cell transplant from a related donor and was CMV-positive. Some T cells here may be from the graft donor.

V and J are TRBV2 and TRBJ2-7; 9 bases match TRBD2. CDR3 size: 15 residues. The ends lost 5 bases at V and 0 bases at J; junction bases unmatched: 5. Germline V CDR1 and CDR2: SNHLY, FYNNEI. CDR3 coding DNA: TGTGCCAGCAGTTTCGATAGCGGGGGCTCCTACGAGCAGTACGTC. It codes for CASSFDSGGSYEQYV.

This chain links TRBV2 with TRBJ1-5; a possible D gene is TRBD1 (6 bases). This CDR3 is built from 14 residues. The V and J ends lost 2 bases and 10 bases respectively, with 15 bases between them. CDR1 and CDR2 from the germline V gene are SNHLY and FYNNEI. CDR3 bases: TGTGCCAGCAGTGAATACAGGGTTGATTACCCCCAGCATTTT. It encodes CASSEYRVDYPQHF.

The J gene is TRBJ2-1, the V gene TRBV7-2; TRBD2 agrees at 7 bases. V lost 5 bases and J lost 9; bases outside the gene matches: 16. The CDR3 runs 16 residues. Per the germline V gene, CDR1 is SGHTA and CDR2 is FQGNSA. CDR3 coding DNA: TGTGCCAGCAGCCCGGGGGAGCGGGGTACCGCAGGTGAGCAGTTCTTC. Translating it yields CASSPGERGTAGEQFF. The full variable domain, with the rest looked up from reference TRBV7-2 and TRBJ2-1, is GAGVSQSPSNKVTEKGKDVELRCDPISGHTALYWYRQSLGQGLEFLIYFQGNSAPDKSGLPSDRFSAERTGGSVSTLTIQRTQQEDSAVYLCASSPGERGTAGEQFFGPGTRLTVL.

CDR3 nucleotide sequence: TGTGCCAGCTCACCCACAGGGGGAGAAGAGACCCAGTACTTC. Protein: CASSPTGGEETQYF. The chain couples TRBV18 to TRBJ2-5; TRBD1 agrees at 8 bases. This CDR3 contains 14 residues. The V gene end was trimmed by 3 bases and the J gene end by 3 bases; junction bases not matched to a gene: 3. Per the germline V gene, CDR1 is KGHSH and CDR2 is LQKENI.

V gene TRBV6-1 combines with J gene TRBJ2-7; D uncertain. Germline V gene sequence: CDR1 MNHNS, CDR2 SASEGT. The CDR3 covers 13 residues. Trimming took off 3 bases at V and 6 bases at J, with 12 bases between the two ends. The CDR3 is CASSEAIGGEQYV. The DNA for the CDR3 is TGTGCCAGCAGTGAGGCCATTGGCGGCGAGCAGTACGTC.

The chain carries TRBV5-5 and TRBJ1-3; 7 nucleotides line up with TRBD1. This CDR3 contains 16 residues. With V trimmed by 3 bases and J by 2 bases, 8 bases remained unmatched. Germline values: CDR1 SGHKS, CDR2 YYEKEE (reference sequence). The CDR3 DNA is TGTGCCAGCAGCTGGGCGGACAGGATCCCTGGAAACACCATATATTTT. Its translation is CASSWADRIPGNTIYF.

The chain couples TRBV19 to TRBJ1-2; D not resolved. Germline V gives CDR1 LNHDA, CDR2 SQIVND (reference sequence). Trimming left V 4 bases short and J 3 bases short, with 6 bases between. CDR3 length: 12 amino acids. CDR3 sequence (DNA): TGTGCCAGTAGTAATACGGACTATGGCTACACCTTC. Translating gives CASSNTDYGYTF.

This sequence joins TRBV7-8 and TRBJ2-7; D is uncertain. The V gene's germline CDR1 is SGHVS and CDR2 FQNEAQ. The CDR3 extends over 11 amino acids. Deletions cut 4 bases from V and 3 bases from J, with 4 bases between. CDR3 in amino acids: CASSSHYEQYF. CDR3 DNA sequence: TGTGCCAGCAGCTCCCACTACGAGCAGTACTTC.

The chain joins TRBV4-2 to TRBJ2-1, with TRBD2 matching 9 bases. The CDR3 covers 15 residues. The junction had 7 bases not matched to a gene; V was cut back by 3 bases and J by 7 bases. From germline, CDR1 is LGHNA and CDR2 YNFKEQ. This CDR3 reads CASSHEASGVNEQFF. The CDR3 coding sequence is TGTGCCAGCAGCCACGAGGCTAGCGGGGTAAATGAGCAGTTCTTC.

The rearrangement joins TRBV6-5 to TRBJ1-1; a weak D match, TRBD1 (5 bases). The CDR3 sequence is 15 residues long. The germline V gene encodes CDR1 MNHEY and CDR2 SVGAGI. The V and J ends lost 5 bases and 4 bases respectively, with 17 bases between them. The CDR3, as DNA: TGTGCCAGCAGTCGGGGGGAGGGGCTGGCCACTGAAGCTTTCTTT. This translates into CASSRGEGLATEAFF.

This chain uses TRBV5-1 with TRBJ2-5; the match to TRBD2 covers 7 bases. Per the germline V gene, CDR1 is SGHRS and CDR2 is YFSETQ. V dropped 0 bases and J dropped 5; count of bases not matched to a gene: 7. This CDR3 comprises 15 residues. The CDR3 region has the DNA TGCGCCAGCAGCTTGGTTGCGGGGGAGTGGGAGACCCAGTACTTC. Its translation is CASSLVAGEWETQYF. The complete variable domain, with remaining parts taken from reference TRBV5-1 and TRBJ2-5, reads KAGVTQTPRYLIKTRGQQVTLSCSPISGHRSVSWYQQTPGQGLQFLFEYFSETQRNKGNFPGRFSGRQFSNSRSEMNVSTLELGDSALYLCASSLVAGEWETQYFGPGTRLLVL.

V usage is TRBV7-9 and J usage is TRBJ2-1, with 14 nucleotides matching TRBD2. Trimming took 5 bases from V and 9 from J; bases not matched to a gene: 3. This CDR3 contains 14 residues. Per the germline V gene, CDR1 is SEHNR and CDR2 is FQNEAQ (reference sequence). The CDR3 spells CASSQGLAGVEQFF. The CDR3 DNA is TGTGCCAGCAGCCAGGGACTAGCGGGGGTTGAGCAGTTCTTC. Based on the CDR3 plus reference TRBV7-9 and TRBJ2-1, the full variable domain is DTGVSQNPRHKITKRGQNVTFRCDPISEHNRLYWYRQTLGQGPEFLTYFQNEAQLEKSRLLSDRFSAERPKGSFSTLEIQRTEQGDSAMYLCASSQGLAGVEQFFGPGTRLTVL.

The J gene is TRBJ2-3, the V gene TRBV5-1, with 9 bases matching TRBD2. In germline, CDR1 is SGHRS, CDR2 YFSETQ. The CDR3 is 16 amino acids. Trimming took 0 bases from V and 4 from J; bases not matched to a gene: 6. The CDR3 region is CASSLAGGGAADTQYF. The DNA for the CDR3 is TGCGCCAGCAGCTTGGCCGGCGGGGGGGCTGCAGATACGCAGTATTTT.

The chain combines TRBV7-6 with TRBJ2-5; TRBD2 matches 12 bases. Trimming cost V 5 bases and J 6 bases; bases outside gene matches: 7. Germline loops: CDR1 SGHVS, CDR2 FNYEAQ. The CDR3 runs to 15 residues. The CDR3 is CASSPSGGASKTQYF. The CDR3 DNA follows: TGTGCCAGCAGCCCTAGCGGGGGGGCTTCTAAGACCCAGTACTTC. Filled out from reference TRBV7-6 and TRBJ2-5, the complete variable domain reads GAGVSQSPRYKVTKRGQDVALRCDPISGHVSLYWYRQALGQGPEFLTYFNYEAQQDKSGLPNDRFSAERPEGSISTLTIQRTEQRDSAMYRCASSPSGGASKTQYFGPGTRLLVL.

V is TRBV7-2 and J is TRBJ2-5, with 8 nucleotides matching TRBD1. V shed 2 bases, J shed 5 bases, and the junction held 4 bases outside the gene matches. Germline assignment: CDR1 SGHTA and CDR2 FQGNSA. The CDR3 extends over 14 amino acids. The CDR3 coding sequence is TGTGCCAGCAGCTTACGGACAGGGCCCGAGACCCAGTACTTC. Translated, it gives CASSLRTGPETQYF.

The J gene is TRBJ2-2, the V gene TRBV5-6, with D maybe TRBD1 (5 bases). Trimming cost V 0 bases and J 5 bases, with 14 bases left between them. Germline V gene lookup returns CDR1 SGHDT and CDR2 YYEEEE. The CDR3 sequence is 16 residues long. This CDR3 reads CASSLVGRVGTGELFF. The DNA for the CDR3 is TGTGCCAGCAGCTTGGTAGGCAGGGTTGGAACCGGGGAGCTGTTTTTT.

J is TRBJ2-3 and V is TRBV5-8; D is uncertain. Looked up from germline, CDR1 is SGHTS and CDR2 is YDEGEE. The CDR3 totals 10 residues. V dropped 9 bases and J dropped 7 bases, with 9 bases sitting between them. CDR3 residues: CATLDYTQYF. CDR3 DNA: TGTGCCACCCTAGACTATACGCAGTATTTT.

This clone was seen just once. One end of the junction fails to match germline, which may point to a read error. The chain couples TRBV19 to TRBJ1-1, with D perhaps TRBD1 (5 bases). CDR1 and CDR2 (germline): LNHDA, SQIVND (reference sequence). CDR3 size: 13 residues. This CDR3 is CASSMTVKTEAFF. DNA of the CDR3: TGTGCCAGTAGTATGACAGTGAAAACTGAAGCTTTCTTT.

This clone was observed a handful of times. J is TRBJ2-1 and V is TRBV4-1; maybe TRBD2 (6 bases). CDR3 length: 13 amino acids. V lost 3 bases and J lost 5, with 8 bases in between. Germline CDR1 MGHRA, CDR2 YSYEKL. The CDR3, as DNA: TGCGCCAGCAGCCATCCGGGAGACAATGAGCAGTTCTTC. Amino acids: CASSHPGDNEQFF.

The chain carries TRBV2 and TRBJ1-1; D unresolved. CDR1 and CDR2 (germline): SNHLY, FYNNEI. V gave up 5 bases and J gave up 0 bases, with 10 bases separating them. This CDR3 is built from 14 residues. CDR3 region: CASSIVLMNTEAFF. The CDR3 bases are TGTGCCAGCAGTATAGTCCTCATGAACACTGAAGCTTTCTTT.